This T cell receptor (beta chain) was sequenced during a study of CD8+ T cells in alopecia areata. Study-wide background: A 6-month period off drug followed tofacitinib, which lasted 6 to 18 months. Study-level results: There were also resident alphabeta T cells of normal skin sequenced in scalp samples. Expanded CD8+ clones among the top 100, as well as scalp clonality, were significantly decreased by tofacitinib. Scalp and blood retained many expanded lesional clones during tofacitinib.

The CDR3 totals 15 residues. Germline loops: CDR1 MNHEY, CDR2 SMNVEV (reference sequence). V gave up 6 bases and J gave up 2 bases, with 11 bases separating them. Worth noting for this clone: Its antigen is currently unknown.

Reverse transcribed after extraction, RNA yielded cDNA as the sequencing template. Measured with immunoSEQ multiplex PCR; TCRdb has only the in-frame clones, and not every one. The sample has some 120,000 clones; over 60% are singletons. Treatment given: oral pan-JAK inhibitor, 5-10 mg twice daily. The TCR originated in a human donor with alopecia areata. V is TRBV27 and J is TRBJ2-6; possible D gene TRBD1, 5 bases. This sample comprised CD4+ T cells sorted from blood, obtained at week 4, from a patient treated with tofacitinib. CDR3 DNA: TGTGCCAGCAGGAGAGTAGGGGCTGGGGCCAACGTCCTGACTTTC. Encoded protein: CASRRVGAGANVLTF. Full variable domain (outside the CDR3, taken from reference TRBV27 and TRBJ2-6): EAQVTQNPRYLITVTGKKLTVTCSQNMNHEYMSWYRQDPGLGLRQIYYSMNVEVTDKGDVPEGYKVSRKEKRNFPLILESPSPNQTSLYFCASRRVGAGANVLTFGAGSRLTVL.